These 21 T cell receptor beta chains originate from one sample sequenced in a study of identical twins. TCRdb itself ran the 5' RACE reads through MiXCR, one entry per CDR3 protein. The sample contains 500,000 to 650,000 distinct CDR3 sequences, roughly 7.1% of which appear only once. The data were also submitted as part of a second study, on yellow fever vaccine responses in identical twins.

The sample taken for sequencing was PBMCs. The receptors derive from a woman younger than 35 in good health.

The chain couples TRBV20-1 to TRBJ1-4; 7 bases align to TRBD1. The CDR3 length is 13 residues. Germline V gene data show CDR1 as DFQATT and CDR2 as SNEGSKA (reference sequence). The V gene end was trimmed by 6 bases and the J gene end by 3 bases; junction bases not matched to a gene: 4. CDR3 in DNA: TGCAGTGCACCCGGGACAGCTAATGAAAAACTGTTTTTT. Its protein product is CSAPGTANEKLFF.

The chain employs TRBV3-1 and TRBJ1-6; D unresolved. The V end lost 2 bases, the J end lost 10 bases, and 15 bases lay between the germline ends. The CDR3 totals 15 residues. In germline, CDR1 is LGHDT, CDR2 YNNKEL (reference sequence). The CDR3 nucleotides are TGTGCCAGCAGCCAAACGGGAAGCCCGGGGTCACCCCTCCACTTT. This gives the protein CASSQTGSPGSPLHF.

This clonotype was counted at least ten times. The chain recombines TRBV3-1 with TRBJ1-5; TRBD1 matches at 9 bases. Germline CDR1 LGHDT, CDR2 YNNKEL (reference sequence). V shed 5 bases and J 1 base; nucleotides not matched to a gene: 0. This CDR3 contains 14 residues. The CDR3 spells CASSDRGSNQPQHF. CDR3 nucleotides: TGTGCCAGCAGCGACAGGGGGAGCAATCAGCCCCAGCATTTT.

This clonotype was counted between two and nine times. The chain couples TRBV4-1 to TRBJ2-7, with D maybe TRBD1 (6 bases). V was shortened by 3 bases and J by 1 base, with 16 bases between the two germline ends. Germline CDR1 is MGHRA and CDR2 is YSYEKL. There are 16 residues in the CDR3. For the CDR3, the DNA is TGCGCCAGCAGCCAGCCCGGGACACAAAGGTCCTACGAGCAGTACTTC. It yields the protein CASSQPGTQRSYEQYF.

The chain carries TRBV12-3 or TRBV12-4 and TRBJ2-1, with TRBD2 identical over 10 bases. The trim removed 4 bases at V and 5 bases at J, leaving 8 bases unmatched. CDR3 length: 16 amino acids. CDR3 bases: TGTGCCAGCAGTTCACCTAGCGGGAGAGTGGACAATGAGCAGTTCTTC. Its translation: CASSSPSGRVDNEQFF.

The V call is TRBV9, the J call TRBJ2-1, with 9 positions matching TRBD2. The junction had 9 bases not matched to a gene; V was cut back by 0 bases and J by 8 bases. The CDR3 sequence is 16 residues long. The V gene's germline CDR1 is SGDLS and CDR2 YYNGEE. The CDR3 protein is CASSVAPAGGRHEQFF. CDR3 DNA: TGTGCCAGCAGCGTAGCCCCCGCGGGAGGGCGTCATGAGCAGTTCTTC. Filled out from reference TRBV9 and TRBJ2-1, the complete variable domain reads DSGVTQTPKHLITATGQRVTLRCSPRSGDLSVYWYQQSLDQGLQFLIQYYNGEERAKGNILERFSAQQFPDLHSELNLSSLELGDSALYFCASSVAPAGGRHEQFFGPGTRLTVL.

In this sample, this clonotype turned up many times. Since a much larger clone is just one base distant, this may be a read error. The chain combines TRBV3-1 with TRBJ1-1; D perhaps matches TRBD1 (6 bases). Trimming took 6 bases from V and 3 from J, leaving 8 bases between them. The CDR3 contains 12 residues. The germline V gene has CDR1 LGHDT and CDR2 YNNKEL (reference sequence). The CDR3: CASRQGHTEAFF. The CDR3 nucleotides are TGTGCCAGCAGGCAGGGGCACACTGAAGCTTTCTTT.

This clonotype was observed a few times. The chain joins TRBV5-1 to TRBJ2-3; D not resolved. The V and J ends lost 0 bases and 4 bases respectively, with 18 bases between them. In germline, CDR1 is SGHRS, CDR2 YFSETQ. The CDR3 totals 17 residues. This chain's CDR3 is CASSLEGRTGSADTQYF. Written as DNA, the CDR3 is TGCGCCAGCAGCTTGGAGGGCCGCACCGGTTCGGCAGATACGCAGTATTTT.

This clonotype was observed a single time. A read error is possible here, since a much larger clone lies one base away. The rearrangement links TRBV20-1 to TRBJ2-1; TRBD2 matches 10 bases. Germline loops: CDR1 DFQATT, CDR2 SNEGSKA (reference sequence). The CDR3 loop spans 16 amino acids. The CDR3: CSAALLLAGVVDERFF. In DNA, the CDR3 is TGCAGTGCTGCCCTCTTGCTAGCGGGGGTGGTAGATGAGCGGTTCTTC.

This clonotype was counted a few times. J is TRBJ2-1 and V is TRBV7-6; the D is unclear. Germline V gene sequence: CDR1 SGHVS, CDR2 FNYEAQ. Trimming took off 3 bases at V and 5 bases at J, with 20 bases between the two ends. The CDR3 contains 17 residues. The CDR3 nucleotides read TGTGCCAGCAGCTTCCGAAAGAGTTTTCCATTCAACAATGAGCAGTTCTTC. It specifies CASSFRKSFPFNNEQFF. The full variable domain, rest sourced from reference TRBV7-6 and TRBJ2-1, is GAGVSQSPRYKVTKRGQDVALRCDPISGHVSLYWYRQALGQGPEFLTYFNYEAQQDKSGLPNDRFSAERPEGSISTLTIQRTEQRDSAMYRCASSFRKSFPFNNEQFFGPGTRLTVL.

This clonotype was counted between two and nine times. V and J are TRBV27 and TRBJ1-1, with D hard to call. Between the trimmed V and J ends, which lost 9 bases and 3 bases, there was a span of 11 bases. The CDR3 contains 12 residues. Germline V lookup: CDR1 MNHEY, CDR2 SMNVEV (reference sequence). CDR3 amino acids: CASYSGDTEAFF. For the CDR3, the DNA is TGTGCCAGTTACTCTGGGGACACTGAAGCTTTCTTT.

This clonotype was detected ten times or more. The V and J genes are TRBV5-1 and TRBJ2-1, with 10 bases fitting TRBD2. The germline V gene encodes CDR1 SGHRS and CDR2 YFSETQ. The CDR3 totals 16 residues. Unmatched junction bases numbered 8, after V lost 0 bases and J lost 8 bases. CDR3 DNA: TGCGCCAGCAGCTTGGGCCTAGCGGGAGCTTTGGATGAGCAGTTCTTC. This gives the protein CASSLGLAGALDEQFF.

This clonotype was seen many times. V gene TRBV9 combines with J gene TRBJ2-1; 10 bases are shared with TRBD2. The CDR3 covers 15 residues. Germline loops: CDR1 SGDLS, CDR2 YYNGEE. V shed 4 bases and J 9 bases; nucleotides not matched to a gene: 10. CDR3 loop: CASSLLVVAGGEQFF. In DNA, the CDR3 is TGTGCCAGCAGCTTACTTGTGGTAGCGGGAGGTGAGCAGTTCTTC.

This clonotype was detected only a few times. The CDR3 sequence: CASRDGTVSNYGYTF. The CDR3 coding sequence is TGCGCCAGCAGAGACGGGACAGTCTCAAACTATGGCTACACCTTC. The chain uses TRBV5-1 and TRBJ1-2; 7 positions match TRBD1. The trim removed 5 bases at V and 2 bases at J, leaving 9 bases unmatched. CDR1 and CDR2 (germline): SGHRS, YFSETQ. The CDR3 has 15 amino acids.

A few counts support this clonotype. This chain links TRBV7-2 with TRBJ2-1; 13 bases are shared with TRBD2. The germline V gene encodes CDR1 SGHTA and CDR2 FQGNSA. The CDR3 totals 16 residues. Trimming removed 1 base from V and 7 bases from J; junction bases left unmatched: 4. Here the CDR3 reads CASSLDGTSGTNEQFF. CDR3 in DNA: TGTGCCAGCAGCTTAGACGGGACTAGCGGGACTAATGAGCAGTTCTTC.

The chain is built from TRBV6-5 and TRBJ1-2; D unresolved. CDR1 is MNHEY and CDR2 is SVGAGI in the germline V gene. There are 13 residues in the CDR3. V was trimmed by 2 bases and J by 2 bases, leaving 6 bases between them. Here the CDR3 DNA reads TGTGCCAGCAGTTACGGGGTGAACTATGGCTACACCTTC. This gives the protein CASSYGVNYGYTF.

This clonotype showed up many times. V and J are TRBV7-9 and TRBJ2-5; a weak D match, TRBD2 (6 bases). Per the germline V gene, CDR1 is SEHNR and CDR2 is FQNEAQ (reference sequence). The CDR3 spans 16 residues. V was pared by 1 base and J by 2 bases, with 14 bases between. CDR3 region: CASSLGDLRGQETQYF. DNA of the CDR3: TGTGCCAGCAGCTTAGGGGACCTCCGGGGGCAAGAGACCCAGTACTTC.

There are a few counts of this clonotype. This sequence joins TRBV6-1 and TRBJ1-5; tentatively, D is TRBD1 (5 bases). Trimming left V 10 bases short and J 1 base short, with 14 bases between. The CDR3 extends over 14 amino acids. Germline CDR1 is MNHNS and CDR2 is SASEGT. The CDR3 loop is CATSRRDSNQPQHF. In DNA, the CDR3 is TGTGCCACCTCCCGGCGGGACAGCAATCAGCCCCAGCATTTT.

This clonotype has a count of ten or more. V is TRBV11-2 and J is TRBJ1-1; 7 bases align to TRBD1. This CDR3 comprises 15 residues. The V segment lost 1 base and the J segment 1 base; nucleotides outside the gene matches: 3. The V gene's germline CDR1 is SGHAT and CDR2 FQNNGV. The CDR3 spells CASSLGRQGNTEAFF. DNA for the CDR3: TGTGCCAGCAGCTTAGGCCGACAGGGGAACACTGAAGCTTTCTTT.

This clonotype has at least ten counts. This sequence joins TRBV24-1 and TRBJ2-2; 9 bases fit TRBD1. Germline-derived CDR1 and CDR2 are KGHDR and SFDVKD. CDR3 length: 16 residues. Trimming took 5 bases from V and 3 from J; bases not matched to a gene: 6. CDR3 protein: CATSAPGQGYTGELFF. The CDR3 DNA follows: TGTGCCACCAGTGCCCCGGGACAGGGTTACACCGGGGAGCTGTTTTTT.

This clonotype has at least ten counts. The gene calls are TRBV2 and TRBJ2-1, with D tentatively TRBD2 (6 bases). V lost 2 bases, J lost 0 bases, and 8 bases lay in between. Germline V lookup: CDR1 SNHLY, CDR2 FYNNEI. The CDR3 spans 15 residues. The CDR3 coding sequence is TGTGCCAGCAGTGAACTAGCGCCCTCCTACAATGAGCAGTTCTTC. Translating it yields CASSELAPSYNEQFF.